These 30 T cell receptor beta chains originate from one sample sequenced in a study of cytomegalovirus exposure and HLA in healthy donors. Researchers ran the PCR with 60 Vbeta and 13 Jbeta primers. Produced via immunoSEQ multiplex PCR; TCRdb's table is partial and in-frame only. The sample lists 150,000 to 200,000 clones; 77% were seen once. Source material: PBMCs. Source of these receptors: a woman between 35 and 50 years old in good health and CMV-seropositive.

V usage is TRBV19 and J usage is TRBJ1-3; weak D call: TRBD1 (6 bases). The CDR3 is 15 amino acids. Germline CDR1 is LNHDA and CDR2 is SQIVND (reference sequence). Trimming stripped 6 bases from V and 0 bases from J, with 12 bases between. The CDR3, as DNA: TGTGCCAGTAGCTTCGTGACAGGCTCTGGAAACACCATATATTTT. This codes for CASSFVTGSGNTIYF.

The rearrangement joins TRBV18 to TRBJ1-1, with D maybe TRBD1 (6 bases). With 5 bases removed from V and 3 bases from J, the gap between germline ends came to 7 bases. Germline V gives CDR1 KGHSH, CDR2 LQKENI. This CDR3 spans 12 amino acids. The CDR3 DNA reads as TGTGCCAGCTCAGCAGGGGACACTGAAGCTTTCTTT. It specifies CASSAGDTEAFF.

The J gene is TRBJ1-6, the V gene TRBV7-2; TRBD1 agrees at 9 bases. The trim removed 6 bases at V and 9 bases at J, leaving 6 bases unmatched. This CDR3 spans 14 amino acids. In germline, CDR1 is SGHTA, CDR2 FQGNSA. The CDR3 sequence is CASRPGQGASPLHF. In nucleotides, the CDR3 is TGTGCCAGCAGACCGGGACAGGGTGCTTCACCCCTCCACTTT.

The rearrangement joins TRBV29-1 to TRBJ1-1; no reliable D call. Germline V CDR1 and CDR2: SQVTM, ANQGSEA. There are 13 residues in the CDR3. Trimming left V 7 bases short and J 5 bases short, with 17 bases between. The CDR3 DNA reads TGCAGCGGGGCTGCGTTGGATCAGACTGAAGCTTTCTTT. The encoded protein is CSGAALDQTEAFF.

V is TRBV14 and J is TRBJ2-2; D is unclear. Germline V gene sequence: CDR1 SGHDN, CDR2 FVKESK. V lost 6 bases and J lost 3, with 14 bases in between. The CDR3 has 15 amino acids. The CDR3 loop reads CASRLDSEYTGELFF. The CDR3 DNA is TGTGCCAGCAGGCTAGACTCGGAATACACCGGGGAGCTGTTTTTT.

This clone was observed a few times. The chain uses TRBV4-3 and TRBJ2-2, with D tentatively TRBD1 (5 bases). CDR3 length: 15 residues. V was pared by 0 bases and J by 5 bases, with 10 bases between. Germline CDR1 is LGHNA and CDR2 is YSLEER. CDR3 residues: CASSQDGRETGELFF. CDR3 in DNA: TGCGCCAGCAGCCAAGATGGCAGGGAAACCGGGGAGCTGTTTTTT.

Only a few counts were recorded for this clone. The chain combines TRBV7-2 with TRBJ2-7; no clear D gene. The germline V and J ends were trimmed by 11 bases and 0 bases, with 14 bases remaining between them. Germline V CDR1 and CDR2: SGHTA, FQGNSA. This CDR3 contains 13 residues. CDR3 in DNA: TGTGCCTCGACATCTTTAGTCTCCTACGAGCAGTACTTC. Translated, it gives CASTSLVSYEQYF.

The rearrangement uses TRBV19 and TRBJ2-4; 8 nucleotides line up with TRBD2. From germline, CDR1 is LNHDA and CDR2 SQIVND (reference sequence). The length of the CDR3 is 12 residues. Trimming removed 3 bases from V and 9 bases from J; junction bases left unmatched: 1. CDR3 amino acids: CASSMGTSIQYF. The CDR3 nucleotides are TGTGCCAGTAGTATGGGGACTAGCATTCAGTACTTC.

The chain couples TRBV7-2 to TRBJ2-7; D is ambiguous. V was clipped by 6 bases and J by 5 bases, with 8 bases between them. CDR1 and CDR2 from the germline V gene are SGHTA and FQGNSA. The CDR3 is made up of 11 amino acids. As DNA, the CDR3 is TGTGCCAGCAGTCTTAGTCACGAGCAGTACTTC. This sequence encodes CASSLSHEQYF.

This chain connects TRBV21-1 to TRBJ1-1; TRBD1 is taken as the D call from the table, unchecked against the DNA. TRBV21-1 is shown as a pseudogene. The CDR3 spans 14 residues. The CDR3 reads CASSSQGAGTEAFF. Here the CDR3 DNA reads TGTGCCAGCAGCTCCCAGGGGGCTGGGACTGAAGCTTTCTTT.

A single count supports this clone. V is TRBV5-4 and J is TRBJ1-4; TRBD1 matches 9 bases. The germline gives CDR1 SGHNT, CDR2 YYREEE (reference sequence). This CDR3 has 16 residues. J gave up 1 base and V 5 bases, and 6 bases lay outside the gene matches. CDR3 nucleotide sequence: TGTGCCAGCAGTATACAGGGGGCAGGAACTAATGAAAAACTGTTTTTT. It codes for CASSIQGAGTNEKLFF.

The CDR3 here is CASSVGVAGGIGETQYF. The CDR3, as DNA: TGTGCCAGCAGCGTAGGGGTAGCGGGGGGGATCGGGGAGACCCAGTACTTC. This chain links TRBV9 with TRBJ2-5; 11 positions agree with TRBD2. Germline loops: CDR1 SGDLS, CDR2 YYNGEE. This CDR3 contains 17 residues. V was pared by 0 bases and J by 5 bases, with 9 bases of the junction left unmatched.

The chain employs TRBV5-6 and TRBJ2-5, with a possible D match to TRBD1 (5 bases). CDR1 is SGHDT, CDR2 YYEEEE, per germline. The V end lost 3 bases, the J end lost 2 bases, and 14 bases lay between the germline ends. The CDR3 consists of 15 residues. The CDR3 sequence is CASSSLGALQETQYF. CDR3 coding DNA: TGTGCCAGCAGCTCCCTTGGGGCGCTTCAAGAGACCCAGTACTTC.

Here the CDR3 reads CASRITGTGFGYTF. The CDR3, as DNA: TGTGCCAGCAGGATTACCGGGACAGGGTTTGGCTACACCTTC. The chain recombines TRBV28 with TRBJ1-2; 9 positions agree with TRBD1. CDR1 and CDR2 (germline): MDHEN, SYDVKM. The CDR3 has 14 amino acids. The V segment lost 6 bases and the J segment 7 bases; nucleotides outside the gene matches: 9.

The chain carries TRBV2 and TRBJ2-3, with 8 positions matching TRBD2. Germline V gives CDR1 SNHLY, CDR2 FYNNEI. The CDR3 length is 14 residues. V lost 10 bases, J lost 1 base, and 7 bases stayed unmatched. For the CDR3, the DNA is TGTGCCACAAGGACTAGCAGTGGCACAGATACGCAGTATTTT. Translation gives CATRTSSGTDTQYF.

The V gene is TRBV5-1, the J gene TRBJ2-7, with D perhaps TRBD2 (7 bases). Trimming removed 3 bases at V and 5 bases at J, with 21 bases between. Germline V gene sequence: CDR1 SGHRS, CDR2 YFSETQ. This CDR3 is 16 amino acids long. CDR3 in amino acids: CASSSRPRGAFHEQYF. The DNA for the CDR3 is TGCGCCAGCAGCTCCCGACCCCGGGGGGCGTTTCACGAGCAGTACTTC. Full variable domain (missing parts from reference TRBV5-1 and TRBJ2-7): KAGVTQTPRYLIKTRGQQVTLSCSPISGHRSVSWYQQTPGQGLQFLFEYFSETQRNKGNFPGRFSGRQFSNSRSEMNVSTLELGDSALYLCASSSRPRGAFHEQYFGPGTRLTVT.

J is TRBJ2-1 and V is TRBV6-5; TRBD2 agrees at 7 bases. The CDR3 has 15 amino acids. Germline CDR1 and CDR2: MNHEY and SVGAGI. V gave up 0 bases and J gave up 8 bases; unmatched junction bases: 7. CDR3: CASSYSGLGPYEQFF. The CDR3 DNA sequence: TGTGCCAGCAGTTACTCCGGACTAGGGCCGTATGAGCAGTTCTTC.

In its sample, this clone was seen a few times. The rearrangement uses TRBV6-5 and TRBJ2-5; D uncertain. Germline V gene data show CDR1 as MNHEY and CDR2 as SVGAGI. The germline V and J ends were trimmed by 2 bases and 4 bases, with 5 bases remaining between them. This CDR3 contains 12 residues. The CDR3 loop is CASSYPGETQYF. CDR3 DNA: TGTGCCAGCAGTTACCCAGGAGAGACCCAGTACTTC.

A note on this clone: Other nucleotide sequences from this sample produce the same CDR3. The rearrangement uses TRBV18 and TRBJ1-4; D may be TRBD1 (5 bases). Germline-derived CDR1 and CDR2 are KGHSH and LQKENI. The V gene lost 5 bases and the J gene lost 1 base, with 5 bases spanning the gap. The CDR3 is 13 residues long. The CDR3 spells CASSRGTNEKLFF. The CDR3, as DNA: TGTGCCAGCTCAAGGGGAACTAATGAAAAACTGTTTTTT.

The chain is built from TRBV5-6 and TRBJ1-6; TRBD1 agrees at 9 bases. Germline CDR1 is SGHDT and CDR2 is YYEEEE. The CDR3 is made up of 15 amino acids. Trimming removed 3 bases from V and 9 bases from J; junction bases left unmatched: 7. Here the CDR3 reads CASSSDRGGGSPLHF. The DNA of the CDR3 is TGTGCCAGCAGCTCGGACAGGGGAGGCGGTTCACCCCTCCACTTT.

As concerns this clone: The same CDR3 can be traced to other DNA sequences in this sample. The chain couples TRBV7-2 to TRBJ1-5; D uncertain. Germline assignment: CDR1 SGHTA and CDR2 FQGNSA. Trimming left V 1 base short and J 2 bases short, with 6 bases between. CDR3 length: 14 residues. DNA of the CDR3: TGTGCCAGCAGCTTAGTCCGGGGCAATCAGCCCCAGCATTTT. Its translation is CASSLVRGNQPQHF.

This clone was found a few times. The chain employs TRBV7-8 and TRBJ2-7; D remains ambiguous. CDR1 SGHVS and CDR2 FQNEAQ come from the germline V gene. This CDR3 is 16 amino acids long. Deletions cut 5 bases from V and 2 bases from J, with 19 bases between. The chain's CDR3 is CASSPREASRTYEQYF. CDR3 coding DNA: TGTGCCAGCAGCCCCCGCGAGGCGTCGCGGACCTACGAGCAGTACTTC.

The chain recombines TRBV5-1 with TRBJ2-5; TRBD2 matches at 9 bases. The CDR3 extends over 15 amino acids. Germline V gives CDR1 SGHRS, CDR2 YFSETQ. V dropped 6 bases and J dropped 3; count of bases not matched to a gene: 9. The CDR3 spells CASKDPASGEETQYF. CDR3 nucleotides: TGCGCCAGCAAAGACCCCGCTAGCGGGGAAGAGACCCAGTACTTC.

This clone was seen a few times. The gene calls are TRBV28 and TRBJ1-1; no definite D call. The CDR3 has 12 amino acids. Trimming pared 7 bases from V and 6 bases from J, leaving 12 bases between. Germline V gene data show CDR1 as MDHEN and CDR2 as SYDVKM. CDR3 DNA sequence: TGTGCCAGCATCTCCCGCGAATCTGAAGCTTTCTTT. Protein sequence: CASISRESEAFF.

This clone was seen once. The gene calls are TRBV7-2 and TRBJ2-5; D may be TRBD2 (6 bases). Germline CDR1 is SGHTA and CDR2 is FQGNSA. Trimming pared 4 bases from V and 3 bases from J, leaving 9 bases between. This CDR3 spans 13 amino acids. CDR3 sequence reads: CASSWGGKETQYF. In DNA form, the CDR3 reads TGTGCCAGCAGCTGGGGAGGTAAAGAGACCCAGTACTTC.

The rearrangement links TRBV2 to TRBJ2-7; D unresolved. Germline assignment: CDR1 SNHLY and CDR2 FYNNEI. V lost 8 bases and J 5 bases, leaving 22 bases between the germline ends. The CDR3 consists of 15 residues. In nucleotides, the CDR3 is TGTGCCAGCGGTAGACCAGGTGCCTCGAGTAACGAGCAGTACTTC. Translated, it gives CASGRPGASSNEQYF.

The genes are TRBV7-2 and TRBJ2-3; 8 bases fit TRBD1. Trimming removed 5 bases from V and 4 bases from J; junction bases left unmatched: 5. The CDR3 covers 14 residues. Germline CDR1 reads SGHTA; CDR2 reads FQGNSA. CDR3 amino acids: CASSGQGLSDTQYF. CDR3 DNA: TGTGCCAGCAGCGGACAGGGCCTCTCAGATACGCAGTATTTT.

V gene TRBV15 combines with J gene TRBJ2-5, with D tentatively TRBD2 (6 bases). CDR3 length: 13 amino acids. Germline lookup yields CDR1 LNHNV and CDR2 YYDKDF (reference sequence). Between the trimmed V and J ends, which lost 6 bases and 5 bases, there was a span of 13 bases. CDR3 DNA: TGTGCCACCAGATTAGGAGGGGCGGAGACCCAGTACTTC. Encoded protein: CATRLGGAETQYF.

CDR3 DNA sequence: TGTGCCAGCAGCCTCAGGACTAGCTGGGATACGCAGTATTTT. It codes for CASSLRTSWDTQYF. The V gene is TRBV7-8, the J gene TRBJ2-3; 8 nucleotides line up with TRBD2. Germline CDR1 SGHVS, CDR2 FQNEAQ. J gave up 6 bases and V 5 bases, and 7 bases lay outside the gene matches. This CDR3 contains 14 residues.

The V and J genes are TRBV9 and TRBJ2-1; tentative D call: TRBD2 (5 bases). Trimming stripped 4 bases from V and 4 bases from J, with 15 bases between. The CDR3 has 15 amino acids. CDR1 and CDR2 from the germline V gene are SGDLS and YYNGEE. CDR3 region: CASSPGLTVYNEQFF. CDR3 DNA: TGTGCCAGCAGCCCAGGACTTACCGTTTACAATGAGCAGTTCTTC.